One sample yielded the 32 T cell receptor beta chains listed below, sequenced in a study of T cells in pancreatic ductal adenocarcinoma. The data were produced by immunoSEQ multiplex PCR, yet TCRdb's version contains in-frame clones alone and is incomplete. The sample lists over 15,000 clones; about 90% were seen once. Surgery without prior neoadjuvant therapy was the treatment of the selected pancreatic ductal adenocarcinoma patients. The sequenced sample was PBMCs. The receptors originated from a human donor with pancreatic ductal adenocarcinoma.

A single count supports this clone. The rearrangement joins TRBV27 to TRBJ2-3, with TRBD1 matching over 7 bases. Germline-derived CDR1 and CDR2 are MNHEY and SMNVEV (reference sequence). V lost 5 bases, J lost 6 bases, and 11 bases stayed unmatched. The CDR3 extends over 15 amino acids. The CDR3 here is CASSNVAGGADTQYF. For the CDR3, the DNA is TGTGCCAGCAGTAATGTCGCAGGGGGAGCTGATACGCAGTATTTT.

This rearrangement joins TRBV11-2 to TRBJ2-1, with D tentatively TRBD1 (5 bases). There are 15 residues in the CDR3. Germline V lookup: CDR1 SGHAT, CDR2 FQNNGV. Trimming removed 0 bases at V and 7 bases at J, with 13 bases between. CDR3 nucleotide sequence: TGTGCCAGCAGCTTAGAGAGGCAGGGTAATAATGAGCAGTTCTTC. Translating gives CASSLERQGNNEQFF.

The CDR3: CASSSRSSGGGTGELFF. The CDR3 bases are TGTGCCAGCAGCTCCCGGTCTAGCGGGGGGGGCACCGGGGAGCTGTTTTTT. This rearrangement joins TRBV11-2 to TRBJ2-2; 12 bases map to TRBD2. CDR1 and CDR2 from the germline V gene are SGHAT and FQNNGV. V lost 4 bases, J lost 4 bases, and 7 bases stayed unmatched. The length of the CDR3 is 17 residues.

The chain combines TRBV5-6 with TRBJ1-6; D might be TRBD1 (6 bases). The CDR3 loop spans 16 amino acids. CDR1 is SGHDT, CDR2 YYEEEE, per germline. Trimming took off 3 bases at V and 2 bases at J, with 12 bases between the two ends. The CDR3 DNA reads TGTGCCAGCAGCTATTCTGGGACACCCTATAATTCACCCCTCCACTTT. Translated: CASSYSGTPYNSPLHF.

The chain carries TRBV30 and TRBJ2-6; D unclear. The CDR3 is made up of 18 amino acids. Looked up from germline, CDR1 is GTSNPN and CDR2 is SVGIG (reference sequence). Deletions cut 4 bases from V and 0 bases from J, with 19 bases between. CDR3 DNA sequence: TGTGCCTGGATCCCTCTAGGTGGCGCCGGCTCTGGGGCCAACGTCCTGACTTTC. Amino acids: CAWIPLGGAGSGANVLTF.

The CDR3 nucleotides are TGTGCCAGCAGCGCAGAACCGGGACTCCAGGCGGATACGCAGTATTTT. This gives the protein CASSAEPGLQADTQYF. This rearrangement joins TRBV7-6 to TRBJ2-3, with a tentative D call TRBD2 (6 bases). The CDR3 has 16 amino acids. The V gene lost 5 bases and the J gene lost 6 bases, with 21 bases spanning the gap. The germline gives CDR1 SGHVS, CDR2 FNYEAQ.

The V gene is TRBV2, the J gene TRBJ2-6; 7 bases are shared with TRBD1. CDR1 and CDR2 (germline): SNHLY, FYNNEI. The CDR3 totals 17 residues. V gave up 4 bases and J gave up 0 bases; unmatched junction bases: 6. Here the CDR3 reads CASSVRDSPSGANVLTF. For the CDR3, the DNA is TGTGCCAGCAGTGTTCGGGACAGCCCCTCTGGGGCCAACGTCCTGACTTTC.

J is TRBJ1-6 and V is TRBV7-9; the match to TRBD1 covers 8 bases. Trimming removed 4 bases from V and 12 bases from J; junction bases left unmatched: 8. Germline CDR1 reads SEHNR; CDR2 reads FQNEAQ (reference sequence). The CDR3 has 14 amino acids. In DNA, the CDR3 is TGTGCCAGCAGCTCCATCGGACAGGGCGGACCCCTCCACTTT. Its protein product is CASSSIGQGGPLHF. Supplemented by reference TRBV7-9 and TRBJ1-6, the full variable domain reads DTGVSQNPRHKITKRGQNVTFRCDPISEHNRLYWYRQTLGQGPEFLTYFQNEAQLEKSRLLSDRFSAERPKGSFSTLEIQRTEQGDSAMYLCASSSIGQGGPLHFGNGTRLTVT.

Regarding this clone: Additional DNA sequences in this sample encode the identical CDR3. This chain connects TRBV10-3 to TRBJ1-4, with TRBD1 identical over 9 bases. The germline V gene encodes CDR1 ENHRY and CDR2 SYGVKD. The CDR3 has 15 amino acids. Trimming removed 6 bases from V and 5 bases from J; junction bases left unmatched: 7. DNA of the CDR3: TGTGCCATCAGCCCGGGGACAGGGATCAATGAAAAACTGTTTTTT. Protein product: CAISPGTGINEKLFF.

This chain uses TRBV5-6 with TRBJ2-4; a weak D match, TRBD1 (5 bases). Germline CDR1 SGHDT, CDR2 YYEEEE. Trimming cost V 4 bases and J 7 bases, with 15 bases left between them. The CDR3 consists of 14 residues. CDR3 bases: TGTGCCAGCAGCCCGGCGGCAGGGAAGAACATTCAGTACTTC. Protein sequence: CASSPAAGKNIQYF. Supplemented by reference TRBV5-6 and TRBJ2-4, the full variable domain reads DAGVTQSPTHLIKTRGQQVTLRCSPKSGHDTVSWYQQALGQGPQFIFQYYEEEERQRGNFPDRFSGHQFPNYSSELNVNALLLGDSALYLCASSPAAGKNIQYFGAGTRLSVL.

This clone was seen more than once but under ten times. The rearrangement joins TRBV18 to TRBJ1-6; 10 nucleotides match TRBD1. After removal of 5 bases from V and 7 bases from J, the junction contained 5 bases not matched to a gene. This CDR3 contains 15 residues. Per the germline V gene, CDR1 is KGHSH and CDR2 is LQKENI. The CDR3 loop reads CASSSTGGSNSPLHF. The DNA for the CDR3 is TGTGCCAGCTCATCGACAGGGGGCTCAAATTCACCCCTCCACTTT. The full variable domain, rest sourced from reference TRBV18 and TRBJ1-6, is NAGVMQNPRHLVRRRGQEARLRCSPMKGHSHVYWYRQLPEEGLKFMVYLQKENIIDESGMPKERFSAEFPKEGPSILRIQQVVRGDSAAYFCASSSTGGSNSPLHFGNGTRLTVT.

This CDR3 reads CAWSVLAGGNNEQFF. The CDR3 bases are TGTGCCTGGAGTGTACTAGCGGGGGGGAACAATGAGCAGTTCTTC. This chain joins TRBV30 and TRBJ2-1; the match to TRBD2 covers 13 bases. The CDR3 runs 15 residues. Losses at the gene ends were 0 bases for V and 5 bases for J; bases not matched to a gene: 1. Germline-derived CDR1 and CDR2 are GTSNPN and SVGIG (reference sequence).

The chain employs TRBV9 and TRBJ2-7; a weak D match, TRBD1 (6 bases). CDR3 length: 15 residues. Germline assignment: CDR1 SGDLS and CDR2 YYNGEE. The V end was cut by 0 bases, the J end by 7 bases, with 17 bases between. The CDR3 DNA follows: TGTGCCAGCAGCGTAGGGCCAGGGGCGTCTATGGAGCAGTACTTC. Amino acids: CASSVGPGASMEQYF.

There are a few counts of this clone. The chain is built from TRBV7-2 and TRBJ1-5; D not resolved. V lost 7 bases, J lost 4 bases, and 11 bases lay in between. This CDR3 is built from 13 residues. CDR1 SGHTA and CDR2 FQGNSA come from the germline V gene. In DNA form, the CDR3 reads TGTGCCAGCAACATCAACGAAAATCAGCCCCAGCATTTT. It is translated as CASNINENQPQHF.

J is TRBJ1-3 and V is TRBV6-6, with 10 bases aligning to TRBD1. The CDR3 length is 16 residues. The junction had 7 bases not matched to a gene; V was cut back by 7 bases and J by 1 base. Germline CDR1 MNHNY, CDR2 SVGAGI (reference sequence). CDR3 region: CASTDRGRKSGNTIYF. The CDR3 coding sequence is TGTGCCAGCACCGACAGGGGGCGGAAGTCTGGAAACACCATATATTTT.

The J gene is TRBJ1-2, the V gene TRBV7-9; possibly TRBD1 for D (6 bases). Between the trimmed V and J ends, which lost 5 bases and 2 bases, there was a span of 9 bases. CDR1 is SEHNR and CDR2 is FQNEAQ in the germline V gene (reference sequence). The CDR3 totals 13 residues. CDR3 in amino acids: CASSVGQNYGYTF. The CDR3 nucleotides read TGTGCCAGCAGCGTGGGACAAAACTATGGCTACACCTTC.

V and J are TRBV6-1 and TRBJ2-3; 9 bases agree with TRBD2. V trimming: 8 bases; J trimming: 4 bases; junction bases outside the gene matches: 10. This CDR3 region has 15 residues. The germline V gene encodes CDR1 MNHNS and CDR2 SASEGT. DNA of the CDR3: TGTGCCAGCCTACCGCGCCTAGCGGGGTCAGATACGCAGTATTTT. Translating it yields CASLPRLAGSDTQYF.

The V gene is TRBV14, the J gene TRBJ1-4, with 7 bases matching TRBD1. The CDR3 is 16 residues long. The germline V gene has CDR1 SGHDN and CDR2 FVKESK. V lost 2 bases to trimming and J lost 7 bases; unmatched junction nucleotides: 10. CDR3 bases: TGTGCCAGCAGCCAACCGTCAGACAGGGCGAGTGAAAAACTGTTTTTT. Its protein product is CASSQPSDRASEKLFF.

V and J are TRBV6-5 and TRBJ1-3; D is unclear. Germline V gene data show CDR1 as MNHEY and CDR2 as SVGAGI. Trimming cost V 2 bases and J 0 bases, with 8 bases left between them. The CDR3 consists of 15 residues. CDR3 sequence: CASSYDTYSGNTIYF. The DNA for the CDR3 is TGTGCCAGCAGTTACGATACCTACTCTGGAAACACCATATATTTT.

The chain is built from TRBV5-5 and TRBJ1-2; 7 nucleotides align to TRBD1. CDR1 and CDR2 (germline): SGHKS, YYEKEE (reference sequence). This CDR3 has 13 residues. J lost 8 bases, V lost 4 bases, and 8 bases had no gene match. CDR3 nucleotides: TGTGCCAGCAGCAACACAGGGGACGGAGGCTACACCTTC. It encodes CASSNTGDGGYTF.

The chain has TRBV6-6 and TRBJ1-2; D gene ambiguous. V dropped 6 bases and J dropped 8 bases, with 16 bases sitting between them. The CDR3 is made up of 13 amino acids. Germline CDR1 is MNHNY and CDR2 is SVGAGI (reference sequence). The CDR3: CASSPPSAGGYTF. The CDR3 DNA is TGTGCCAGCAGCCCCCCCTCGGCGGGGGGCTACACCTTC.

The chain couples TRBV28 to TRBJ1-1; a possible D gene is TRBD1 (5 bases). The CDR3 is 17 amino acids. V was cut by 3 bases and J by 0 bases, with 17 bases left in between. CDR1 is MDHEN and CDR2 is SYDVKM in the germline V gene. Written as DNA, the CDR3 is TGTGCCAGCAGTTTTCTGCCGGGGGGGAAAATGAACACTGAAGCTTTCTTT. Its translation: CASSFLPGGKMNTEAFF. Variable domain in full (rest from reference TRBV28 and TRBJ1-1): DVKVTQSSRYLVKRTGEKVFLECVQDMDHENMFWYRQDPGLGLRLIYFSYDVKMKEKGDIPEGYSVSREKKERFSLILESASTNQTSMYLCASSFLPGGKMNTEAFFGQGTRLTVV.

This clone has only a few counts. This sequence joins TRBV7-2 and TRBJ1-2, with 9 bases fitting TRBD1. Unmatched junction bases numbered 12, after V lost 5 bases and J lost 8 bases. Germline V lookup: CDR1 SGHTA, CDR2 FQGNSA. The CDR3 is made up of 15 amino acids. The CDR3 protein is CASSPSWGGQGGYTF. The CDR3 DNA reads TGTGCCAGCAGCCCATCCTGGGGCGGACAGGGGGGCTACACCTTC.

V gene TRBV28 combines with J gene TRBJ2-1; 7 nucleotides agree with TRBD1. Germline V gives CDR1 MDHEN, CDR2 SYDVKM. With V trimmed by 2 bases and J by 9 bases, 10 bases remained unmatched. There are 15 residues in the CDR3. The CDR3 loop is CASSLPGQAESEQFF. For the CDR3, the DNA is TGTGCCAGCAGTTTACCCGGACAGGCGGAAAGTGAGCAGTTCTTC.

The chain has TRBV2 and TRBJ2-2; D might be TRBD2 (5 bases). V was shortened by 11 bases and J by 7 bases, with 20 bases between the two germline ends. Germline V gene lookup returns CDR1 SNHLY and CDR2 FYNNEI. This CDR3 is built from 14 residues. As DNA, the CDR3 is TGTGCCGGAAGGGCTAGCCACGGGGTCGGGGAGCTGTTTTTT. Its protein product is CAGRASHGVGELFF.

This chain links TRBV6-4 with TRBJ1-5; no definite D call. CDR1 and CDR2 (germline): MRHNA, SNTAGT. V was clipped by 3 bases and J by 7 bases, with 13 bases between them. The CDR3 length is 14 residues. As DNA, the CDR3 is TGTGCCAGCAGTGATAGAACTCGCGGGCAGCCCCAGCATTTT. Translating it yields CASSDRTRGQPQHF.

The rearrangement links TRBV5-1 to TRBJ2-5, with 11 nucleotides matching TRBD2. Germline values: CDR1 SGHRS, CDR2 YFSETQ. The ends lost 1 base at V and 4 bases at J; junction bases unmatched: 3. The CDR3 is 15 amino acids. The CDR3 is CASSLSLAGGETQYF. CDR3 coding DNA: TGCGCCAGCAGCTTGAGTCTAGCGGGGGGAGAGACCCAGTACTTC.

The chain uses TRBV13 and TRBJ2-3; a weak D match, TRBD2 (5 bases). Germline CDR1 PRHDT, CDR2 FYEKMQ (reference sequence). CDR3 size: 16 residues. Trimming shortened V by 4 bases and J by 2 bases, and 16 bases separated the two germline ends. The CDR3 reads CASSSTSSGPTDTQYF. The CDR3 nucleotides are TGTGCCAGCAGCTCAACTAGTTCTGGGCCCACAGATACGCAGTATTTT.

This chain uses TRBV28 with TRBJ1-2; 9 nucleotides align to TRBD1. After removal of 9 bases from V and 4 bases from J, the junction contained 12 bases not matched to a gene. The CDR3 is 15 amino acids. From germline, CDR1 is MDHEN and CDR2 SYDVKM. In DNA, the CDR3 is TGTGCCAGTCGAGCCATGGGACAGGGACGCTATGGCTACACCTTC. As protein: CASRAMGQGRYGYTF.

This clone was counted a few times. The CDR3 sequence: CASSAQGSSPLHF. CDR3 bases: TGTGCCAGCAGTGCACAGGGTTCCTCACCCCTCCACTTT. The chain is built from TRBV25-1 and TRBJ1-6; possibly TRBD1 for D (6 bases). Germline V lookup: CDR1 MGHDK, CDR2 SYGVNS. V lost 4 bases, J lost 10 bases, and 11 bases lay in between. The CDR3 sequence is 13 residues long.

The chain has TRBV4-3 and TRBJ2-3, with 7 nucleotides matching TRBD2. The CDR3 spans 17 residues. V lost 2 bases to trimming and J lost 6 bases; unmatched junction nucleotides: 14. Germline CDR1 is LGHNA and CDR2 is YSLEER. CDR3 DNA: TGCGCCAGCAGCCAATCCACCTACTCGCTCGGGGGGGATACGCAGTATTTT. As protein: CASSQSTYSLGGDTQYF.

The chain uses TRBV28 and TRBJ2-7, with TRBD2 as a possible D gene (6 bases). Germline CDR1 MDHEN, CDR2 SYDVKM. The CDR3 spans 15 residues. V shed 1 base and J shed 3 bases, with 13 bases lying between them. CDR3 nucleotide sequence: TGTGCCAGCAGTTTATTGGCAGGGACTTTCTACGAGCAGTACTTC. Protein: CASSLLAGTFYEQYF. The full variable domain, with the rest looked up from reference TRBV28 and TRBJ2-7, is DVKVTQSSRYLVKRTGEKVFLECVQDMDHENMFWYRQDPGLGLRLIYFSYDVKMKEKGDIPEGYSVSREKKERFSLILESASTNQTSMYLCASSLLAGTFYEQYFGPGTRLTVT.